This is a list of T cell receptor beta chains from one sample in a study of blood T cell repertoires in COVID-19. Using immunoSEQ multiplex PCR, the repertoire was profiled, and TCRdb retains in-frame clones only, with some absent. Found here are about 39,000 clones, 90% to 95% of them singletons; the top ten hold approximately 2%. Sequencing was done on a sample of peripheral blood. The receptor source for this set is a man between 45 and 60 years old with active COVID-19. The CDR3 runs from the conserved cysteine through the conserved F or W. A D gene is named only where the DNA matches it firmly. Clone sizes are given selectively: once, few, many, or a class where the clone is expanded.

V	size	J	D	DNA	CDR3
TRBV18	.	TRBJ2-7	TRBD1	TGTGCCAGCTCACCCGACAGGGTGGTTTCCTACGAGCAGTACTTC	CASSPDRVVSYEQYF
TRBV2	few	TRBJ2-2	TRBD2	TGTGCCAGCAGGAGGACTAGCGGGGGTAGCGGGGAGCTGTTTTTT	CASRRTSGGSGELFF
TRBV7-9	.	TRBJ2-3	.	TGTGCCAGCAGCCCCATCACAGATACGCAGTATTTT	CASSPITDTQYF
TRBV30	.	TRBJ1-2	TRBD1	TGTGCCTGGAGTTTTTCGCTTGGTTGGACAGGGAGTAGTGGCTACACCTTC	CAWSFSLGWTGSSGYTF
TRBV28	.	TRBJ2-5	TRBD1	TGTGCCAGTGGTTCTGGACAGGGAGAGACCCAGTACTTC	CASGSGQGETQYF
TRBV11-2	.	TRBJ2-1	TRBD2	TGTGCCAGCAGCTCACTAGCCCCATCACTAGCGGGGGGCAAAGATGAGCAGTTCTTC	CASSSLAPSLAGGKDEQFF
TRBV25-1	.	TRBJ1-6	TRBD1	TGTGCCAGCAGTGACCCGGGACAGAGTAATTCACCCCTCCACTTT	CASSDPGQSNSPLHF
TRBV27	once	TRBJ1-3	.	TGTGCCAGCGCAATAGACTCTGGAAACACCATATATTTT	CASAIDSGNTIYF
TRBV30	.	TRBJ2-3	TRBD2	TGTGCCTGGGTTGGGGGAGGGTACACAGATACGCAGTATTTT	CAWVGGGYTDTQYF
TRBV4-1	.	TRBJ1-2	.	TGCGCCAGCAGCCAAGATGAGCAGGGGACCTATGGCTACACCTTC	CASSQDEQGTYGYTF
TRBV7-2	.	TRBJ1-2	TRBD1	TGTGCCAGCAGCCCGGGACAGGGTGCCTATGGCTACACCTTC	CASSPGQGAYGYTF
TRBV6-2/TRBV6-3	.	TRBJ1-2	.	TGTGCCAGCAGTTACGCCGGCGGAGGGCCGCCATTAACCTTC	CASSYAGGGPPLTF
TRBV2	few	TRBJ1-5	TRBD1	TGTGCCAGCAAAGGACAGGGCGATCAGCCCCAGCATTTT	CASKGQGDQPQHF
TRBV4-2	.	TRBJ2-7	.	TGTGCCAGCAGCCAGTCTAGCGCAGGCTCCTACGAGCAGTACTTC	CASSQSSAGSYEQYF
TRBV10-3	once	TRBJ1-6	.	TGTGCCATCAGTGCCCAGGGGCCTCCCAATTCACCCCTCCACTTT	CAISAQGPPNSPLHF
TRBV7-2	.	TRBJ2-3	.	TGTGCCAGCAGCCTATTAACTAGCACAGATACGCAGTATTTT	CASSLLTSTDTQYF
TRBV5-6	.	TRBJ2-3	TRBD2	TGTGCCAGCAGCTATAGCGGGACAGATACGCAGTATTTT	CASSYSGTDTQYF
TRBV19	.	TRBJ1-1	.	TGTGCCAGTAGTATAAACACGAACACTGAAGCTTTCTTT	CASSINTNTEAFF
TRBV19	once	TRBJ2-1	.	TGTGCCAGTAGTATAACTACTAACAATGAGCAGTTCTTC	CASSITTNNEQFF
TRBV5-1	.	TRBJ1-1	TRBD1	TGCGCCAGCCAACAGGGGCGGGCAACTGAAGCTTTCTTT	CASQQGRATEAFF
TRBV5-1	.	TRBJ1-1	.	TGCGCCAGCAGCTTGGAGCCGACAGGGAACACTGAAGCTTTCTTT	CASSLEPTGNTEAFF
TRBV7-3	.	TRBJ1-2	TRBD1	TGTGCCAGCAGCTTGATCGCAGGGGGTGACTATGGCTACACCTTC	CASSLIAGGDYGYTF
TRBV5-5	few	TRBJ2-5	.	TGTGCCAGCACACCGGGACTCTTACAAGAGACCCAGTACTTC	CASTPGLLQETQYF
TRBV5-1	.	TRBJ2-1	TRBD2	TGCGCCAGCAGCCAGGGGACTAGCGGGAACTACCCGCAGTTCTTC	CASSQGTSGNYPQFF
TRBV2	.	TRBJ2-3	TRBD2	TGTGCCAGCAGTGAAGGGCTAGCGGGGAATACGCAGTATTTT	CASSEGLAGNTQYF
TRBV6-5	.	TRBJ1-2	.	TGTGCCAGCAGATTAAGGGGCACCCAATATGGCTACACCTTC	CASRLRGTQYGYTF
TRBV19	.	TRBJ1-5	TRBD1	TGTGCCAGTAGTAGGCAGACAGGGTTCAATCAGCCCCAGCATTTT	CASSRQTGFNQPQHF
TRBV4-3	few	TRBJ2-7	TRBD2	TGCGCCAGCAGCCAACTTCCTAGCGGCGAGCAGTACTTC	CASSQLPSGEQYF
TRBV9	.	TRBJ1-4	TRBD1	TGTGCCAGCAGCGCCGGGACAGGGGGCAATGAAAAACTGTTTTTT	CASSAGTGGNEKLFF